The 8 T cell receptor beta chains in this list originate from one sample, sequenced in a study of blood T cell repertoires in COVID-19. Method: immunoSEQ multiplex PCR; TCRdb's copy keeps in-frame clones and lacks some. Here the sample spans 45,000 to 55,000 clones, 80% to 90% being singletons. Input material: peripheral blood. These receptors all stem from a human donor in a cohort sampled during active COVID-19.

J is TRBJ1-1 and V is TRBV19, with a tentative D call TRBD1 (5 bases). Trimming pared 0 bases from V and 10 bases from J, leaving 18 bases between. Germline values: CDR1 LNHDA, CDR2 SQIVND (reference sequence). This CDR3 contains 15 residues. As DNA, the CDR3 is TGTGCCAGTAGTATAGATGTGGGCAGGGTGGCACGAGCTTTCTTT. Its protein is CASSIDVGRVARAFF.

The chain has TRBV29-1 and TRBJ2-7; tentatively, D is TRBD2 (6 bases). This CDR3 is 14 amino acids long. Germline CDR1 is SQVTM and CDR2 is ANQGSEA. V was pared by 5 bases and J by 2 bases, with 16 bases between. In DNA, the CDR3 is TGCAGCGTTAATAGCGGACTATCTACCTACGAGCAGTACTTC. Residues: CSVNSGLSTYEQYF.

This clone appeared a few times. V and J are TRBV27 and TRBJ1-1; TRBD1 matches 8 bases. Germline V gene lookup returns CDR1 MNHEY and CDR2 SMNVEV (reference sequence). The CDR3 spans 15 residues. Losses at the gene ends were 5 bases for V and 5 bases for J; bases not matched to a gene: 10. The CDR3 here is CASSPLRQGATEAFF. The CDR3 DNA reads TGTGCCAGCAGTCCACTTAGGCAGGGGGCGACTGAAGCTTTCTTT.

V gene TRBV16 combines with J gene TRBJ1-1, with 10 bases fitting TRBD1. The germline gives CDR1 KGHSY, CDR2 FQNENV. The CDR3 covers 14 residues. V was clipped by 4 bases and J by 11 bases; unmatched bases: 10. The CDR3 DNA reads as TGTGCCAGCAGCCCAGGGACAGGGGCGGACAGGGCTTTCTTT. This encodes CASSPGTGADRAFF.

J is TRBJ1-2 and V is TRBV28; perhaps TRBD1 as D (5 bases). CDR1 is MDHEN, CDR2 SYDVKM, per germline. V dropped 7 bases and J dropped 4 bases, with 13 bases sitting between them. The CDR3 covers 13 residues. The CDR3 spells CASMAGFLYGYTF. Here the CDR3 DNA reads TGTGCCAGCATGGCAGGGTTCCTCTATGGCTACACCTTC.

The sample holds one count of this clone. This rearrangement joins TRBV28 to TRBJ2-4; no firm D call. The germline V gene has CDR1 MDHEN and CDR2 SYDVKM. Trimming shortened V by 1 base and J by 6 bases, and 10 bases separated the two germline ends. The CDR3 covers 14 residues. CDR3 region: CASSLSYSLNIQYF. The CDR3 DNA reads as TGTGCCAGCAGTTTATCATACTCCCTAAACATTCAGTACTTC.

The rearrangement joins TRBV11-3 to TRBJ2-2, with a possible D match to TRBD1 (5 bases). Germline V gives CDR1 SGHNT, CDR2 YENEEA. The CDR3 has 14 amino acids. The V gene lost 1 base and the J gene lost 6 bases, with 9 bases spanning the gap. CDR3 DNA sequence: TGTGCCAGCAGCTTAGCAGGGTACCCCGGGGAGCTGTTTTTT. This encodes CASSLAGYPGELFF.

This chain joins TRBV6-5 and TRBJ1-1; D gene uncertain. The CDR3 is 13 amino acids. The V gene lost 6 bases and the J gene lost 6 bases, with 14 bases spanning the gap. Germline lookup yields CDR1 MNHEY and CDR2 SVGAGI. The CDR3 here is CASRPGWVSEAFF. CDR3 in DNA: TGTGCCAGCAGGCCGGGGTGGGTTTCTGAAGCTTTCTTT.